This T cell receptor (beta chain) was captured in a study of Graves' ophthalmopathy and Graves' hyperthyroidism. RNA transcripts were the template, and TCR beta CDR3 regions were amplified from them. First-round RT-PCR used HTBI primers; second-round multiplex PCR followed. TCRdb passed the multiplex PCR reads through MiXCR, listing each CDR3 protein once. The profile shows 200,000 to 250,000 distinct CDR3 sequences, about a fifth of them singletons. The V and J ends lost 6 bases and 3 bases, in that order; junction bases with no gene match: 6. Germline lookup yields CDR1 WNHNN and CDR2 SYGVQD (reference sequence). The CDR3 sequence is 17 residues long.

Sequencing input: peripheral blood. V is TRBV10-1 and J is TRBJ2-6, with TRBD1 matching over 12 bases. The receptor was derived from a woman aged 45-65 years with Graves' ophthalmopathy. CDR3 protein: CASSRGQGALGANVLTF. CDR3 nucleotides: TGCGCCAGCAGCCGGGGACAGGGGGCGCTTGGGGCCAACGTCCTGACTTTC.